The rows below give T cell receptor beta chains drawn from one sample of a study of cytomegalovirus exposure and HLA in healthy donors. The table came from immunoSEQ multiplex PCR; TCRdb's copy has only in-frame clones and leaves some out. The sample yields roughly 87,000 clones, roughly 77% seen once. The sequenced sample was PBMCs. The receptors shown here come from a woman aged 40 to 50 in good health and CMV-seropositive. CDR3s include the opening cysteine and the closing phenylalanine or tryptophan. Each record gives: D gene, clone size, V gene, J gene, CDR3 DNA, CDR3 protein. The D gene is left open where the match is weak. Where a row states a size, it is once, few, many or the class of an expanded clone; other rows omit it.

D gene: .
clone size: .
V gene: TRBV6-5
J gene: TRBJ1-4
CDR3 DNA: TGTGCCAGCAGTTACGGCCAAGGAGCCACTAATGAAAAACTGTTTTTT
CDR3 protein: CASSYGQGATNEKLFF

D gene: .
clone size: .
V gene: TRBV5-1
J gene: TRBJ1-1
CDR3 DNA: TGCGCCAGCAGCTTGCTCGGGGTAAGGGAGAACACTGAAGCTTTCTTT
CDR3 protein: CASSLLGVRENTEAFF

D gene: TRBD2
clone size: .
V gene: TRBV4-2
J gene: TRBJ2-3
CDR3 DNA: TGTGCCAGCAGCCTGGGACTAGCGGGATTGGATACGCAGTATTTT
CDR3 protein: CASSLGLAGLDTQYF

D gene: TRBD1
clone size: once
V gene: TRBV28
J gene: TRBJ1-6
CDR3 DNA: TGTGCCAGCAGTTTGGCGACAGGGGGCTCCTATAATTCACCCCTCCACTTT
CDR3 protein: CASSLATGGSYNSPLHF

D gene: .
clone size: .
V gene: TRBV18
J gene: TRBJ2-5
CDR3 DNA: TGTGCCAGCTCAGCAGCAGGGGTGGAAGAGACCCAGTACTTC
CDR3 protein: CASSAAGVEETQYF

D gene: .
clone size: .
V gene: TRBV18
J gene: TRBJ2-3
CDR3 DNA: TGTGCCAGCTCACCACTGACTGGGGCCGAAGGCGCAGATACGCAGTATTTT
CDR3 protein: CASSPLTGAEGADTQYF

D gene: .
clone size: once
V gene: TRBV7-9
J gene: TRBJ2-7
CDR3 DNA: TGTGCCAGCAGCCGTTCCGGGACACCCGTCTCCTACGAGCAGTACTTC
CDR3 protein: CASSRSGTPVSYEQYF

D gene: .
clone size: .
V gene: TRBV18
J gene: TRBJ1-6
CDR3 DNA: TGTGCCAGCTCACCCGACGGGGGTAATTCACCCCTCCACTTT
CDR3 protein: CASSPDGGNSPLHF

D gene: .
clone size: few
V gene: TRBV5-4
J gene: TRBJ2-7
CDR3 DNA: TGTGCCAGCAGCAACCAGGGGGGCGACGAGCAGTACTTC
CDR3 protein: CASSNQGGDEQYF

D gene: .
clone size: .
V gene: TRBV28
J gene: TRBJ1-2
CDR3 DNA: TGTGCCAGCAGTTCCCGCTATGGCTACACCTTC
CDR3 protein: CASSSRYGYTF

D gene: TRBD1
clone size: .
V gene: TRBV9
J gene: TRBJ1-2
CDR3 DNA: TGTGCCAGCAGCGCCCGACCCGGGACAGGGGATTTAGATGGCTACACCTTC
CDR3 protein: CASSARPGTGDLDGYTF

D gene: TRBD1
clone size: .
V gene: TRBV19
J gene: TRBJ1-5
CDR3 DNA: TGTGCCAGTAGTCCAAGGGCAGACAGGGGCAATCAGCCCCAGCATTTT
CDR3 protein: CASSPRADRGNQPQHF

D gene: .
clone size: few
V gene: TRBV7-9
J gene: TRBJ1-3
CDR3 DNA: TGTGCCAGCAGCTTAATAGCAGGGACTGGAAACACCATATATTTT
CDR3 protein: CASSLIAGTGNTIYF

D gene: .
clone size: once
V gene: TRBV5-1
J gene: TRBJ2-7
CDR3 DNA: TGCGCCAGCAGCTCTAAAGGGGAAGGGGACGAGCAGTACTTC
CDR3 protein: CASSSKGEGDEQYF

D gene: TRBD1
clone size: .
V gene: TRBV7-2
J gene: TRBJ1-2
CDR3 DNA: TGTGCCAGCAGCACCCTGGCCTGGAAGGGACAGGGGGTTGGCTACACCTTC
CDR3 protein: CASSTLAWKGQGVGYTF

D gene: TRBD1
clone size: .
V gene: TRBV7-9
J gene: TRBJ2-1
CDR3 DNA: TGTGCCAGCAGCTACGGACAGGGGGCGCTTAATGAGCAGTTCTTC
CDR3 protein: CASSYGQGALNEQFF

D gene: .
clone size: once
V gene: TRBV7-2
J gene: TRBJ2-3
CDR3 DNA: TGTGCCAGCAGCTTAACGACGGGGGATACGCAGTATTTT
CDR3 protein: CASSLTTGDTQYF

D gene: TRBD2
clone size: .
V gene: TRBV2
J gene: TRBJ2-1
CDR3 DNA: TGTGCCAGCAGTGCCGCCAGCGGGAGGTTGAATGAGCAGTTCTTC
CDR3 protein: CASSAASGRLNEQFF

D gene: TRBD2
clone size: .
V gene: TRBV30
J gene: TRBJ2-1
CDR3 DNA: TGTGCCTGGAGTCCACCCCCTAGCGGGAGTTTCATTTACAATGAGCAGTTCTTC
CDR3 protein: CAWSPPPSGSFIYNEQFF

D gene: .
clone size: .
V gene: TRBV30
J gene: TRBJ2-7
CDR3 DNA: TGTGCCTGGAATTCACAGGGACCAGACTACGAGCAGTACTTC
CDR3 protein: CAWNSQGPDYEQYF

D gene: .
clone size: once
V gene: TRBV10-2
J gene: TRBJ1-2
CDR3 DNA: TGCGCCAGCAGTCAGACAGCGAACTATGGCTACACCTTC
CDR3 protein: CASSQTANYGYTF

D gene: TRBD1
clone size: few
V gene: TRBV10-3
J gene: TRBJ2-7
CDR3 DNA: TGTGCCATCAGTGAGTCGGGACAGGCCAACTACGAGCAGTACTTC
CDR3 protein: CAISESGQANYEQYF

D gene: TRBD2
clone size: .
V gene: TRBV10-3
J gene: TRBJ2-2
CDR3 DNA: TGTGCCATCAGCTCCGGACTAGCGGGGGGGGCCCCCGGGGAGCTGTTTTTT
CDR3 protein: CAISSGLAGGAPGELFF

D gene: .
clone size: .
V gene: TRBV6-5
J gene: TRBJ1-2
CDR3 DNA: TGTGCCAGCAGGCTTCCGGGGGGCTATGGCTACACCTTC
CDR3 protein: CASRLPGGYGYTF

D gene: .
clone size: .
V gene: TRBV7-8
J gene: TRBJ1-2
CDR3 DNA: TGTGCCAGCAGCTTTGGGGAGGGCGGCTACACCTTC
CDR3 protein: CASSFGEGGYTF

D gene: TRBD2
clone size: .
V gene: TRBV12-5
J gene: TRBJ2-7
CDR3 DNA: TGTGCTAGTGGTTTGAACCGGGGAGGGCACGACGAGCAGTACTTC
CDR3 protein: CASGLNRGGHDEQYF

D gene: TRBD2
clone size: .
V gene: TRBV7-2
J gene: TRBJ2-1
CDR3 DNA: TGTGCCAGCAGCTTCGGGACTAGGGTCAATGAGCAGTTCTTC
CDR3 protein: CASSFGTRVNEQFF

D gene: TRBD1
clone size: .
V gene: TRBV28
J gene: TRBJ1-2
CDR3 DNA: TGTGCCAGCAGTTTCCGGGACAGGGGGCGCATAGACTATGGCTACACCTTC
CDR3 protein: CASSFRDRGRIDYGYTF

D gene: TRBD1
clone size: .
V gene: TRBV30
J gene: TRBJ2-5
CDR3 DNA: TGTGCCTGGAGTGTTGGGACAGTAATCCAAGAGACCCAGTACTTC
CDR3 protein: CAWSVGTVIQETQYF

D gene: .
clone size: .
V gene: TRBV14
J gene: TRBJ1-2
CDR3 DNA: TGTGCCAGCAGCCAATTGGACAGTCCTAGAAACTATGGCTACACCTTC
CDR3 protein: CASSQLDSPRNYGYTF

D gene: TRBD2
clone size: .
V gene: TRBV7-2
J gene: TRBJ2-1
CDR3 DNA: TGTGCCAGCAGCTTAGTGGAGTTTGGACTAGCCCCTTACAATGAGCAGTTCTTC
CDR3 protein: CASSLVEFGLAPYNEQFF

D gene: TRBD2
clone size: .
V gene: TRBV4-1
J gene: TRBJ2-1
CDR3 DNA: TGCGCCAGCAGCCAAGATCAACTAGCGGGGATCTCCTACAATGAGCAGTTCTTC
CDR3 protein: CASSQDQLAGISYNEQFF

D gene: .
clone size: .
V gene: TRBV6-5
J gene: TRBJ1-6
CDR3 DNA: TGTGCCAGCAGTTACGACAGCTCCTATAATTCACCCCTCCACTTT
CDR3 protein: CASSYDSSYNSPLHF

D gene: .
clone size: .
V gene: TRBV5-1
J gene: TRBJ1-4
CDR3 DNA: TGCGCCAGCAGTTGGGACACGGAAAATGAAAAACTGTTTTTT
CDR3 protein: CASSWDTENEKLFF

D gene: .
clone size: .
V gene: TRBV6-4
J gene: TRBJ2-1
CDR3 DNA: TGTGCCAGCAGTCCTAGCGTTAACGATGAGCAGTTCTTC
CDR3 protein: CASSPSVNDEQFF

D gene: TRBD1
clone size: .
V gene: TRBV18
J gene: TRBJ1-1
CDR3 DNA: TGTGCCAGCTCACCGGGACAGGGGACTTTGGGTACTGAAGCTTTCTTT
CDR3 protein: CASSPGQGTLGTEAFF

D gene: TRBD2
clone size: once
V gene: TRBV7-3
J gene: TRBJ2-3
CDR3 DNA: TGTGCCAGCAGCTTAGCGGGAGGTAGTTTCGGGACAGATACGCAGTATTTT
CDR3 protein: CASSLAGGSFGTDTQYF

D gene: TRBD2
clone size: few
V gene: TRBV11-2
J gene: TRBJ2-7
CDR3 DNA: TGTGCCAGCAGGGGGACTAGCGGGAGCGGGCAGTACTTC
CDR3 protein: CASRGTSGSGQYF

D gene: .
clone size: .
V gene: TRBV10-3
J gene: TRBJ2-7
CDR3 DNA: TGTGCCATCAGTGGTCGAGGACAGAAGTTAACCGAATCCTACGAGCAGTACTTC
CDR3 protein: CAISGRGQKLTESYEQYF

D gene: .
clone size: .
V gene: TRBV6-1
J gene: TRBJ1-6
CDR3 DNA: TGTGCCAGCAGTGAAGGGTTACAGGGATATTCACCCCTCCACTTT
CDR3 protein: CASSEGLQGYSPLHF

D gene: .
clone size: .
V gene: TRBV9
J gene: TRBJ2-1
CDR3 DNA: TGTGCCAGCAGCGTCTCAGGGGAGAGCTACGGTGAGCAGTTCTTC
CDR3 protein: CASSVSGESYGEQFF

D gene: .
clone size: .
V gene: TRBV11-2
J gene: TRBJ1-6
CDR3 DNA: TGTGCCAGCAGCCTAGAGATAGGGGGAACTACACCCCTCCACTTT
CDR3 protein: CASSLEIGGTTPLHF

D gene: TRBD1
clone size: .
V gene: TRBV7-9
J gene: TRBJ1-6
CDR3 DNA: TGTGCCAGCAGCTTAGTGGGGACAGGGTTTCCCCTCCACTTT
CDR3 protein: CASSLVGTGFPLHF

D gene: TRBD1
clone size: .
V gene: TRBV18
J gene: TRBJ2-1
CDR3 DNA: TGTGCCAGCTCACCCCCTCCGGACAGGGGGCAGTTCTTC
CDR3 protein: CASSPPPDRGQFF

D gene: .
clone size: few
V gene: TRBV28
J gene: TRBJ1-1
CDR3 DNA: TGTGCCAGCAGTTTGCCTCAGGGCTTGAACACTGAAGCTTTCTTT
CDR3 protein: CASSLPQGLNTEAFF

D gene: TRBD1
clone size: .
V gene: TRBV18
J gene: TRBJ2-7
CDR3 DNA: TGTGCCAGCTCACCTCCAACCGGGACAGGGGACTACGAGCAGTACTTC
CDR3 protein: CASSPPTGTGDYEQYF

D gene: .
clone size: .
V gene: TRBV12-5
J gene: TRBJ1-2
CDR3 DNA: TGTGCTAGTGCCGAACAGGGAGAGATCTATGGCTACACCTTC
CDR3 protein: CASAEQGEIYGYTF

D gene: .
clone size: .
V gene: TRBV6-4
J gene: TRBJ1-1
CDR3 DNA: TGTGCCAGCAGTGAAGGGACAAACACTGAAGCTTTCTTT
CDR3 protein: CASSEGTNTEAFF

D gene: TRBD1
clone size: .
V gene: TRBV28
J gene: TRBJ2-1
CDR3 DNA: TGTGCCGGACAGGGGGCTTACATGGGTAGCGGAGAAGGCAATGAGCAGTTCTTC
CDR3 protein: CAGQGAYMGSGEGNEQFF

D gene: .
clone size: .
V gene: TRBV9
J gene: TRBJ1-6
CDR3 DNA: TGTGCCAGCAGCCTGAGACAGGAGATCTCACCCCTCCACTTT
CDR3 protein: CASSLRQEISPLHF

D gene: TRBD2
clone size: .
V gene: TRBV5-1
J gene: TRBJ2-1
CDR3 DNA: TGCGCCAGCAGCTTGGTCTATGCGGGGGGGCCGGATGAGCAGTTCTTC
CDR3 protein: CASSLVYAGGPDEQFF

D gene: TRBD1
clone size: once
V gene: TRBV19
J gene: TRBJ2-7
CDR3 DNA: TGTGCCAGTAGTATCGGACAGGGGCCTTCCTACGAGCAGTACTTC
CDR3 protein: CASSIGQGPSYEQYF

D gene: .
clone size: .
V gene: TRBV2
J gene: TRBJ2-4
CDR3 DNA: TGTGCCAGCACGACAGGTGGTAACATTCAGTACTTC
CDR3 protein: CASTTGGNIQYF

D gene: .
clone size: .
V gene: TRBV6-1
J gene: TRBJ1-5
CDR3 DNA: TGTGCCAGCAGTGAAGCGGGGGGGCAGCCCCAGCATTTT
CDR3 protein: CASSEAGGQPQHF

D gene: TRBD2
clone size: .
V gene: TRBV30
J gene: TRBJ2-3
CDR3 DNA: TGTGCCTGGAACAGATTAGCGGGGAAGTCTGTAATAACAGATACGCAGTATTTT
CDR3 protein: CAWNRLAGKSVITDTQYF

D gene: TRBD2
clone size: .
V gene: TRBV30
J gene: TRBJ2-7
CDR3 DNA: TGTGCCTGGAGTGCGGCGGGGGTTAGCTACGAGCAGTACTTC
CDR3 protein: CAWSAAGVSYEQYF

D gene: TRBD2
clone size: .
V gene: TRBV11-2
J gene: TRBJ2-1
CDR3 DNA: TGTGCCAGCAGCTCCCGGACTAGCGGGGGGGCCGCAAATGAGCAGTTCTTC
CDR3 protein: CASSSRTSGGAANEQFF

D gene: TRBD2
clone size: few
V gene: TRBV6-6
J gene: TRBJ2-7
CDR3 DNA: TGTGCCAGCAGTTCGGCTAGCGGAGCCACCTACGAGCAGTACTTC
CDR3 protein: CASSSASGATYEQYF